The 14 T cell receptor beta chains reported below all come from one sample, sequenced in a study of CD8+ T cells in alopecia areata. Described treatment: oral pan-JAK inhibitor, 5-10 mg twice daily. After isolation, RNA underwent reverse transcription to generate cDNA as the sequencing template. Here immunoSEQ multiplex PCR was the method, and the copy in TCRdb shows in-frame clones only, minus some. The data show around 190,000 clones, around 64% seen once. The sequences come from CD4+ T cells sorted from blood, collected around week 49, from a patient treated with tofacitinib. Receptors were obtained from a human donor with alopecia areata.

This clone showed up just a few times. The V call is TRBV10-1, the J call TRBJ1-6, with 9 bases matching TRBD1. The CDR3 sequence is 13 residues long. The V and J ends lost 0 bases and 17 bases, in that order; junction bases with no gene match: 5. Germline CDR1 WNHNN, CDR2 SYGVQD (reference sequence). The CDR3 protein is CASSESGTGTFHF. DNA of the CDR3: TGCGCCAGCAGTGAGTCCGGGACAGGGACGTTCCACTTT.

The chain recombines TRBV4-3 with TRBJ1-1; TRBD1 is a possible D gene (5 bases). The CDR3 has 15 residues. V lost 1 base, J lost 4 bases, and 13 bases lay in between. Germline V gene data show CDR1 as LGHNA and CDR2 as YSLEER. The DNA of the CDR3 is TGCGCCAGCAGCCAAGGAGAGTTCGGGGCCACTGAAGCTTTCTTT. As protein: CASSQGEFGATEAFF.

The V and J genes are TRBV11-2 and TRBJ2-4; D uncertain. Germline CDR1 and CDR2: SGHAT and FQNNGV. V lost 6 bases to trimming and J lost 2 bases, with 8 bases between them. CDR3 length: 13 amino acids. The chain's CDR3 is CASRPMTKNIQYF. The CDR3 region has the DNA TGTGCCAGCAGGCCAATGACCAAAAACATTCAGTACTTC.

About this clone itself: The junction departs from the called germline gene at one end, perhaps through a read error. The chain carries TRBV2 and TRBJ1-1, with D unclear. The CDR3 sequence is 14 residues long. Germline CDR1 and CDR2: SNHLY and FYNNEI. As DNA, the CDR3 is TGTGCCAGCAGCGAAGCACAGCGGAACACTGAAGCTTTCTTT. Its protein is CASSEAQRNTEAFF.

The chain carries TRBV10-3 and TRBJ1-1; 7 positions agree with TRBD1. V shed 10 bases and J 0 bases; nucleotides not matched to a gene: 11. CDR1 is ENHRY, CDR2 SYGVKD, per germline. The CDR3 totals 15 residues. The CDR3 coding sequence is TGTGCCACCCGACAGGGAACGGGGGTGAACACTGAAGCTTTCTTT. It translates to CATRQGTGVNTEAFF.

In nucleotides, the CDR3 is TGTGCCTATCGGGGATCGGGAAACACTGAAGCTTTCTTT. This translates into CAYRGSGNTEAFF. The chain links TRBV30 to TRBJ1-1; no clear D. This CDR3 is built from 13 residues. Germline V gives CDR1 GTSNPN, CDR2 SVGIG (reference sequence). The germline V and J ends were trimmed by 7 bases and 2 bases, with 14 bases remaining between them.

The V and J genes are TRBV14 and TRBJ1-6, with D unclear. CDR1 and CDR2 (germline): SGHDN, FVKESK. Trimming stripped 5 bases from V and 9 bases from J, with 11 bases between. CDR3 length equals 13 residues. The CDR3 protein is CASSTKGVSPLHF. The CDR3, as DNA: TGTGCCAGCAGCACCAAGGGAGTTTCACCCCTCCACTTT.

This chain uses TRBV5-1 with TRBJ1-1, with TRBD1 identical over 9 bases. There are 16 residues in the CDR3. With V trimmed by 2 bases and J by 3 bases, 8 bases remained unmatched. The germline gives CDR1 SGHRS, CDR2 YFSETQ. The CDR3 region has the DNA TGCGCCAGCAGCTTTAGGGGGACAGGGCTTGACACTGAAGCTTTCTTT. Translated: CASSFRGTGLDTEAFF.

The sample holds a few counts of this clone. The chain carries TRBV5-1 and TRBJ2-5, with D perhaps assigned TRBD1 or TRBD2 (6 bases each). V lost 1 base, J lost 1 base, and 14 bases lay in between. This CDR3 contains 16 residues. Germline CDR1 and CDR2: SGHRS and YFSETQ. The CDR3 reads CASSLLLGGGQETQYF. Written as DNA, the CDR3 is TGCGCCAGCAGCTTGTTACTCGGAGGGGGCCAAGAGACCCAGTACTTC.

This clone came up a few times. The rearrangement links TRBV5-1 to TRBJ2-1, with D hard to call. V lost 0 bases and J 6 bases, leaving 13 bases between the germline ends. Per the germline V gene, CDR1 is SGHRS and CDR2 is YFSETQ. The CDR3 has 15 residues. This CDR3 reads CASSLELGSPNEQFF. In nucleotides, the CDR3 is TGCGCCAGCAGCTTGGAGCTAGGGTCCCCCAATGAGCAGTTCTTC. Variable domain in full (rest from reference TRBV5-1 and TRBJ2-1): KAGVTQTPRYLIKTRGQQVTLSCSPISGHRSVSWYQQTPGQGLQFLFEYFSETQRNKGNFPGRFSGRQFSNSRSEMNVSTLELGDSALYLCASSLELGSPNEQFFGPGTRLTVL.

This rearrangement joins TRBV11-2 to TRBJ2-3; 9 positions match TRBD2. The CDR3 is 15 residues long. V shed 3 bases, J shed 4 bases, and the junction held 5 bases outside the gene matches. Germline V gene data show CDR1 as SGHAT and CDR2 as FQNNGV. The CDR3 sequence: CASSFLAGRADTQYF. CDR3 sequence (DNA): TGTGCCAGCAGCTTTCTAGCGGGGAGGGCAGATACGCAGTATTTT.

The chain joins TRBV9 to TRBJ2-1; TRBD1 aligns across 7 bases. The CDR3 is 13 amino acids. J was trimmed by 6 bases and V by 0 bases; bases with no gene match: 0. Germline V CDR1 and CDR2: SGDLS, YYNGEE. CDR3 bases: TGTGCCAGCAGCGTAGACAGGGGCAATGAGCAGTTCTTC. Translated: CASSVDRGNEQFF.

The V gene is TRBV7-2, the J gene TRBJ2-1; 12 nucleotides agree with TRBD2. Germline trimming cut 5 bases from V and 4 bases from J; bases unmatched to any gene: 6. The germline gives CDR1 SGHTA, CDR2 FQGNSA. The CDR3 spans 16 residues. This chain's CDR3 is CASSPGLAGTYNEQFF. The CDR3 nucleotides are TGTGCCAGCAGCCCAGGACTAGCGGGGACATACAATGAGCAGTTCTTC.

The J gene is TRBJ1-4, the V gene TRBV6-5; D might be TRBD1 (6 bases). This CDR3 has 14 amino acids. Germline CDR1 reads MNHEY; CDR2 reads SVGAGI. V was pared by 6 bases and J by 7 bases, with 15 bases between. This CDR3 reads CASRPRGGGEKLFF. The CDR3 nucleotides are TGTGCCAGCAGGCCCAGGGGAGGAGGTGAAAAACTGTTTTTT.